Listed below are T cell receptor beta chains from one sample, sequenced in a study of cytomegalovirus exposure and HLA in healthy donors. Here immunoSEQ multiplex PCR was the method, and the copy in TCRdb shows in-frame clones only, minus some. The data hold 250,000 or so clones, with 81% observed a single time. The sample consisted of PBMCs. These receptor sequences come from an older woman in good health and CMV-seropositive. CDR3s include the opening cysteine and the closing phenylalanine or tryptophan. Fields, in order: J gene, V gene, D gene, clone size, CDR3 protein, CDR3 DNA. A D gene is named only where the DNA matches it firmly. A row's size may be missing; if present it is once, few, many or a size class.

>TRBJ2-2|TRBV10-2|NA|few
CASSGQGNTGELFF
TGCGCCAGCAGTGGCCAGGGGAACACCGGGGAGCTGTTTTTT
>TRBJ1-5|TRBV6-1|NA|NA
CASRAGSSNQPQHF
TGTGCCAGCAGGGCAGGTTCCAGCAATCAGCCCCAGCATTTT
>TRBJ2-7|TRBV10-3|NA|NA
CAISSGGTYEQYF
TGTGCCATCAGTTCGGGCGGGACCTACGAGCAGTACTTC
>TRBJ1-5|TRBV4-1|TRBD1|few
CASSLHRGINQPQHF
TGCGCCAGCAGCCTTCACAGGGGGATCAATCAGCCCCAGCATTTT
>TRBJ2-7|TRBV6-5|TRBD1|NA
CASSYGTASYEQYF
TGTGCCAGCAGTTATGGGACAGCCTCCTACGAGCAGTACTTC
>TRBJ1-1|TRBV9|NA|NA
CASSVVEGTEAFF
TGTGCCAGCAGCGTAGTGGAGGGCACTGAAGCTTTCTTT
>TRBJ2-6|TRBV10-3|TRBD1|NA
CAISRDRGTGANVLTF
TGTGCCATCAGCCGGGACAGGGGAACTGGGGCCAACGTCCTGACTTTC
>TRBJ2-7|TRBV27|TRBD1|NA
CASRQGAFNEQYF
TGTGCCAGCAGACAGGGGGCTTTCAACGAGCAGTACTTC
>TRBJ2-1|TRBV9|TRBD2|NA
CASSAGLAGGSYNEQFF
TGTGCCAGCAGCGCTGGACTAGCGGGAGGATCCTACAATGAGCAGTTCTTC
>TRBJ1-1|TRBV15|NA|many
CATSRDRTPGTEAFF
TGTGCCACCAGCAGAGATCGAACCCCGGGGACTGAAGCTTTCTTT
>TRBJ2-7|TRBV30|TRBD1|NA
CASSDGTGTYEQYF
TGTGCCTCCTCGGATGGGACAGGGACCTACGAGCAGTACTTC
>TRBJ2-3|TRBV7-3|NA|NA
CASSWTYLDTQYF
TGTGCCAGCAGCTGGACATATTTAGATACGCAGTATTTT
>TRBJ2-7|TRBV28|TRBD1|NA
CASSPYFGTGSSSYEQYF
TGTGCCAGCAGCCCTTATTTTGGGACAGGGTCAAGCTCCTACGAGCAGTACTTC
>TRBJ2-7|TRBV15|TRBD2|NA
CATSRLAGAYEQYF
TGTGCCACCAGCAGATTAGCGGGAGCCTACGAGCAGTACTTC
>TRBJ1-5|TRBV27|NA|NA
CASRGANQPQHF
TGTGCCAGCAGGGGAGCGAACCAGCCCCAGCATTTT
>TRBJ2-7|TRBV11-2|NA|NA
CASSPKDRQVYEQYF
TGTGCCAGCAGCCCGAAAGACAGACAGGTCTACGAGCAGTACTTC
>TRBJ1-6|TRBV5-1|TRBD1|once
CASSFGQGDSPLHF
TGCGCCAGCAGCTTCGGCCAGGGGGATTCACCCCTCCACTTT
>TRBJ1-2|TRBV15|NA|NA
CATSRDYSYGYTF
TGTGCCACCAGCAGAGATTACAGCTATGGCTACACCTTC
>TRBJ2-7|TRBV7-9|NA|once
CASSLATEPYEQYF
TGTGCCAGCAGCTTAGCGACGGAGCCTTACGAGCAGTACTTC
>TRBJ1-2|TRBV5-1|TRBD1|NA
CASSSDRAHGYTF
TGCGCCAGCAGCTCGGACAGGGCCCATGGCTACACCTTC
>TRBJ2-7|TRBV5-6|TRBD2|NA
CASSPLAGGPYEQYF
TGTGCCAGCAGCCCCCTAGCGGGAGGTCCCTACGAGCAGTACTTC
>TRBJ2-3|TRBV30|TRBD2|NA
CAWSREPSTDTQYF
TGTGCCTGGTCGCGGGAGCCCAGCACAGATACGCAGTATTTT
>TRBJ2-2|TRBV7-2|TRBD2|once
CASSFGLAGAIGELFF
TGTGCCAGCAGCTTTGGACTAGCGGGAGCGATCGGGGAGCTGTTTTTT
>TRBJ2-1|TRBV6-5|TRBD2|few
CATRGGTENEQFF
TGTGCCACCCGGGGGGGGACCGAGAATGAGCAGTTCTTC
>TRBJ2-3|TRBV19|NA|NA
CASSIVEDTQYF
TGTGCCAGTAGTATAGTAGAGGATACGCAGTATTTT
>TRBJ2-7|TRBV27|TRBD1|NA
CASSQTMDRVSYEQYF
TGTGCCAGCAGTCAGACCATGGACAGGGTCTCCTACGAGCAGTACTTC
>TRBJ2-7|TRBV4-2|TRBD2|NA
CASSGVGTSGTTAYGEQYF
TGTGCCAGCAGCGGTGTGGGGACTAGCGGGACTACGGCCTATGGCGAGCAGTACTTC
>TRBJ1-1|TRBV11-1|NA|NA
CASSRTGNTEAFF
TGTGCCAGCAGCCGCACAGGGAACACTGAAGCTTTCTTT
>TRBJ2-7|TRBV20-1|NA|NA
CSAGAYYEQYF
TGCAGTGCGGGGGCTTACTACGAGCAGTACTTC
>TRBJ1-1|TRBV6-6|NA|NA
CASYFTEGLNTEAFF
TGTGCCAGCTACTTTACAGAGGGCCTTAACACTGAAGCTTTCTTT
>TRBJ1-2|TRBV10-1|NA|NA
CASSEGGSLNYGYTF
TGCGCCAGCAGTGAGGGGGGGTCCCTCAACTATGGCTACACCTTC
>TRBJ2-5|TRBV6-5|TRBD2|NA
CASNVAGGRETQYF
TGTGCCAGCAATGTAGCGGGGGGGAGAGAGACCCAGTACTTC
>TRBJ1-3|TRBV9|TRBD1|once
CASNDRGTSGNTIYF
TGTGCCAGCAACGACAGGGGGACCTCTGGAAACACCATATATTTT
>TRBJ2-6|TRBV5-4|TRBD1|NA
CASSFDRAGANVLTF
TGTGCCAGCAGCTTTGACAGGGCTGGGGCCAACGTCCTGACTTTC
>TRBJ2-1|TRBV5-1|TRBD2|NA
CASSPIHSGRDNEQFF
TGCGCCAGCAGCCCTATCCATAGCGGGAGGGACAATGAGCAGTTCTTC
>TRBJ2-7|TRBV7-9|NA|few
CASSLLGKTYEQYF
TGTGCCAGCAGCTTACTTGGCAAAACCTACGAGCAGTACTTC
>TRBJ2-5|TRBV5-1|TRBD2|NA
CASSLGGAGGETQYF
TGCGCCAGCAGCTTGGGAGGAGCGGGAGGAGAGACCCAGTACTTC
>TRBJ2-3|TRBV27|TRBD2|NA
CASSWTSSTDTQYF
TGTGCCAGCAGTTGGACTAGCAGCACAGATACGCAGTATTTT
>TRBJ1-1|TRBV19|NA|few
CASSIGSQGLAEAFF
TGTGCCAGTAGTATCGGATCCCAGGGTCTCGCTGAAGCTTTCTTT
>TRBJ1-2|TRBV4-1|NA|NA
CASSQGPSRDFNYGYTF
TGCGCCAGCAGCCAAGGGCCTAGTAGAGATTTCAACTATGGCTACACCTTC
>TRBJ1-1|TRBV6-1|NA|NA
CASSAGDTEAFF
TGTGCCAGCAGTGCAGGGGACACTGAAGCTTTCTTT
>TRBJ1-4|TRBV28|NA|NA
CASSLGDRNNEKLFF
TGTGCCAGCAGTTTGGGTGACAGAAATAATGAAAAACTGTTTTTT
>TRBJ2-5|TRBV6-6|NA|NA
CASSVQGGGETQYF
TGTGCCAGCAGTGTACAGGGAGGGGGAGAGACCCAGTACTTC
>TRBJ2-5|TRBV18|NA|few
CASSPNYDSPRGETQYF
TGTGCCAGCTCACCAAACTATGACTCACCCCGGGGAGAGACCCAGTACTTC
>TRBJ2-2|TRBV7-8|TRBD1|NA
CASSEVGQGVYPGELFF
TGTGCCAGCAGCGAAGTCGGACAGGGGGTTTACCCCGGGGAGCTGTTTTTT
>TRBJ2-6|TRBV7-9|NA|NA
CASVDGRQSSGANVLTF
TGTGCCAGCGTCGATGGCAGGCAGAGCTCTGGGGCCAACGTCCTGACTTTC